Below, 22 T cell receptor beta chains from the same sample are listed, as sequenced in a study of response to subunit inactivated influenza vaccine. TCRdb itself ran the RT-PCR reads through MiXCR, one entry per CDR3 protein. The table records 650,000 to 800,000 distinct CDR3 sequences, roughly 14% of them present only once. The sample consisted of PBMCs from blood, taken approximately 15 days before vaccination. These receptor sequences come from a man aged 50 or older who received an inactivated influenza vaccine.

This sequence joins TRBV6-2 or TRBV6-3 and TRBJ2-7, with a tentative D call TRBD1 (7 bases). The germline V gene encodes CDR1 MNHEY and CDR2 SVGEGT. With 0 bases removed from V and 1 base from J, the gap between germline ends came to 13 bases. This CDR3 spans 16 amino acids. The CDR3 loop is CASSYSRRGQSYEQYF. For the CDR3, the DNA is TGTGCCAGCAGTTACTCGAGGAGGGGGCAATCCTACGAGCAGTACTTC.

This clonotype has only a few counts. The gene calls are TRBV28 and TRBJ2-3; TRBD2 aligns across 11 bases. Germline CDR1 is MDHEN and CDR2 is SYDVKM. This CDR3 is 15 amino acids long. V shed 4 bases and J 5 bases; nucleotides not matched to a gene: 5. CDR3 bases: TGTGCCAGCAGTTATAGCGGGAGGGCAAAAGATACGCAGTATTTT. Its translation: CASSYSGRAKDTQYF.

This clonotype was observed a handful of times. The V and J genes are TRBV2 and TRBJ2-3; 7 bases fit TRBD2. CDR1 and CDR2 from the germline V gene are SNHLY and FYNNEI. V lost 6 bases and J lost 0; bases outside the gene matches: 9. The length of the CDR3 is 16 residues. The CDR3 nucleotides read TGTGCCAGCAGCGAGCTAGCGGTATATAGCACAGATACGCAGTATTTT. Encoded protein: CASSELAVYSTDTQYF.

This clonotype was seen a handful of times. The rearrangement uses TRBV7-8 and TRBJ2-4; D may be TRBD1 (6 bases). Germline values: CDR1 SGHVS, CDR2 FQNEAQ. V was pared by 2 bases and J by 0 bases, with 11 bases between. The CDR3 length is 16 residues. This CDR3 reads CASSLSTGVAKNIQYF. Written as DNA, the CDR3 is TGTGCCAGCAGCTTATCGACAGGAGTAGCCAAAAACATTCAGTACTTC.

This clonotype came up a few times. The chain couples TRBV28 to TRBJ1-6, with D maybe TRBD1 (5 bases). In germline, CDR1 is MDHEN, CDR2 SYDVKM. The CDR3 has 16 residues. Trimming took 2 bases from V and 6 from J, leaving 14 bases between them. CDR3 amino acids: CASSLRFQGGNSPLHF. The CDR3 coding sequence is TGTGCCAGCAGTTTAAGATTCCAGGGTGGTAATTCACCCCTCCACTTT.

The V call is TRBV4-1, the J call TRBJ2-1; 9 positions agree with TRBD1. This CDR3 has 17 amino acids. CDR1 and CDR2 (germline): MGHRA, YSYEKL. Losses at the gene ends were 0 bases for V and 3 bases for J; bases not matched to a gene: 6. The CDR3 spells CASSQERRDRDYNEQFF. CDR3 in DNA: TGCGCCAGCAGCCAAGAACGGAGGGACAGGGACTACAATGAGCAGTTCTTC.

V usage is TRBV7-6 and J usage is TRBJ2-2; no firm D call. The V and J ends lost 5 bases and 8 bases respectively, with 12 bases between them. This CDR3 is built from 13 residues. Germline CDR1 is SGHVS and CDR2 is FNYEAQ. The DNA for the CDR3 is TGTGCCAGCAGCCTTCGTGAGCTTGGGGAGCTGTTTTTT. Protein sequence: CASSLRELGELFF. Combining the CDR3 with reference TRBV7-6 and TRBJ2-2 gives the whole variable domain GAGVSQSPRYKVTKRGQDVALRCDPISGHVSLYWYRQALGQGPEFLTYFNYEAQQDKSGLPNDRFSAERPEGSISTLTIQRTEQRDSAMYRCASSLRELGELFFGEGSRLTVL.

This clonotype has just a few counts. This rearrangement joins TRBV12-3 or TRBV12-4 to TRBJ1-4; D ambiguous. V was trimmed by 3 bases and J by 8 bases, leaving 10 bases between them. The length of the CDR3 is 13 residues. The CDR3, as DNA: TGTGCCAGCAGTTTTGGGAATAGGGAAAAACTGTTTTTT. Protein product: CASSFGNREKLFF.

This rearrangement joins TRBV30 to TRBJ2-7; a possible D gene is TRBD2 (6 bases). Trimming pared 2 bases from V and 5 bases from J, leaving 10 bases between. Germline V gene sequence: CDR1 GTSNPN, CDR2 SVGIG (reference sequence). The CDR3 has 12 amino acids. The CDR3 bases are TGTGCCTGGAGTCGGGAGAAGAACGAGCAGTACTTC. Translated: CAWSREKNEQYF.

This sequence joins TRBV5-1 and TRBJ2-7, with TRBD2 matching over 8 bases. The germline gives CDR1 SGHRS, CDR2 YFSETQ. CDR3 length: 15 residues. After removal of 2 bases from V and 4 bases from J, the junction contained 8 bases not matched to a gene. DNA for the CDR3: TGCGCCAGCAGCTTCCTAGCGGGTAGGGAGTACGAGCAGTACTTC. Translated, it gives CASSFLAGREYEQYF. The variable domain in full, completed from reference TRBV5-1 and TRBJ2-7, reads KAGVTQTPRYLIKTRGQQVTLSCSPISGHRSVSWYQQTPGQGLQFLFEYFSETQRNKGNFPGRFSGRQFSNSRSEMNVSTLELGDSALYLCASSFLAGREYEQYFGPGTRLTVT.

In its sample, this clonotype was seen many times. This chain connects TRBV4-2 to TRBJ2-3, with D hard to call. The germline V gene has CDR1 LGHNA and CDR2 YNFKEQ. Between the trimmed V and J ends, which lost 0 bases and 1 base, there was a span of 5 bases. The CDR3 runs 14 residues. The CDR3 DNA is TGTGCCAGCAGCCAAGAGTATGGCACAGATACGCAGTATTTT. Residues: CASSQEYGTDTQYF.

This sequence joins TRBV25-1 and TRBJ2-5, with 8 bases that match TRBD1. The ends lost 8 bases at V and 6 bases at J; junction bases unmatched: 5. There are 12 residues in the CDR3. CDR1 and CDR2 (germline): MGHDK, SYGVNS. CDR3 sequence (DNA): TGTGCCAGCGGCCAGGGGGCGAAGACCCAGTACTTC. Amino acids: CASGQGAKTQYF.

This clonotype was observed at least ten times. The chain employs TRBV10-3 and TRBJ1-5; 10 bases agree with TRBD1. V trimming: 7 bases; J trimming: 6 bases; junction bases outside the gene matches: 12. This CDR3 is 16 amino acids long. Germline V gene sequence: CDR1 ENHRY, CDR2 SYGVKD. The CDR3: CAIIRGQGSFRQPQHF. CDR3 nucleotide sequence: TGTGCCATCATTAGGGGACAGGGGTCTTTCCGTCAGCCCCAGCATTTT.

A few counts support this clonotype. CDR3 sequence: CASSYDRQRGKEGYTF. The CDR3 nucleotides read TGTGCCAGCAGTTACGATAGACAGCGCGGGAAGGAAGGCTACACCTTC. The chain is built from TRBV6-5 and TRBJ1-2, with D tentatively TRBD1 (5 bases). From germline, CDR1 is MNHEY and CDR2 SVGAGI. V was clipped by 2 bases and J by 8 bases, with 21 bases between them. CDR3 size: 16 residues.

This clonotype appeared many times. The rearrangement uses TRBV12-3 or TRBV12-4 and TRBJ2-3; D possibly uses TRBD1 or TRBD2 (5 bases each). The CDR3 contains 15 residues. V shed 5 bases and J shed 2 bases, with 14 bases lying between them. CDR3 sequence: CASSKGSLNTDTQYF. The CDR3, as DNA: TGTGCCAGCAGTAAGGGGAGCCTCAACACAGATACGCAGTATTTT.

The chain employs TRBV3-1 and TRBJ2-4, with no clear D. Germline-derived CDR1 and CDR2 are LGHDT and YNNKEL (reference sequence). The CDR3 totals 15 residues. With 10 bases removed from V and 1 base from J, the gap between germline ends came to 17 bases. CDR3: CATSLSVGAKNIQYF. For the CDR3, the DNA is TGTGCCACCTCCCTGAGCGTCGGGGCCAAAAACATTCAGTACTTC.

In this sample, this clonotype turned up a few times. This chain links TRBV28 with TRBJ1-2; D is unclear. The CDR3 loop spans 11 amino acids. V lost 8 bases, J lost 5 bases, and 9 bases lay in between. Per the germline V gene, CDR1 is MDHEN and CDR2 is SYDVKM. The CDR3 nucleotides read TGTGCCAGCGAAAAGGGTTATGGCTACACCTTC. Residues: CASEKGYGYTF.

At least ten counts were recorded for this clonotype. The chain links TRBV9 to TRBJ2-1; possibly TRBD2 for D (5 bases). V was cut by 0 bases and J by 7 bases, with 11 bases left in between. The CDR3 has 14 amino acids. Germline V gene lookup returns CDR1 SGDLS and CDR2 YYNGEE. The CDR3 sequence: CASSVAIGSNEQFF. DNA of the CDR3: TGTGCCAGCAGCGTAGCGATAGGGAGTAATGAGCAGTTCTTC.

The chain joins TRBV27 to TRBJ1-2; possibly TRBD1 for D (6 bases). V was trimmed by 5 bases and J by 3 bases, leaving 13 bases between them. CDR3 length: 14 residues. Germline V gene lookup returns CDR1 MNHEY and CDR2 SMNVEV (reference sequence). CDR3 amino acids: CASSRKGGHYGYTF. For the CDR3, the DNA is TGTGCCAGCAGTAGAAAGGGGGGGCACTATGGCTACACCTTC.

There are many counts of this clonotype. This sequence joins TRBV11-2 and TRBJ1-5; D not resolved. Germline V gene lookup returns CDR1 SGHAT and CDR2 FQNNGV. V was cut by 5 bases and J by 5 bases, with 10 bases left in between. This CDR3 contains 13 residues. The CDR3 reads CASSPTPDQPQHF. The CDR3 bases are TGTGCCAGCAGCCCCACACCCGATCAGCCCCAGCATTTT.

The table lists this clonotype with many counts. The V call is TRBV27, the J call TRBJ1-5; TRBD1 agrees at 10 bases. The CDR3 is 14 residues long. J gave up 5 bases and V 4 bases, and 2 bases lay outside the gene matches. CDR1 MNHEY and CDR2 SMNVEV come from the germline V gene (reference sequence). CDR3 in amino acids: CASSSTGGDQPQHF. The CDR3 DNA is TGTGCCAGCAGTTCGACAGGGGGCGATCAGCCCCAGCATTTT.

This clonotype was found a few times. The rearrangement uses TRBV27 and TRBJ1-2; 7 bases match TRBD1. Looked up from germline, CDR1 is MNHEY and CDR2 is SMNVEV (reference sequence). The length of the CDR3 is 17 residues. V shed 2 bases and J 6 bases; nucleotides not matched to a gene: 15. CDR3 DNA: TGTGCCAGCAGTTTACTCCTTTCAGGGGGAATTGGGCATGGCTACACCTTC. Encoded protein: CASSLLLSGGIGHGYTF.